This note documents a single TCR beta chain sequence. Its antigen remains unidentified. These data are taken from a study of radiotherapy plus CTLA-4 blockade in lung cancer. Study findings and constraints: Tumor-derived TCR clones expanded in blood after radiotherapy plus ipilimumab. Early shifts in blood T cell clones, with interferon-beta, reportedly predicted response best.

Clones were read by immunoSEQ multiplex PCR, and TCRdb kept only the in-frame ones, dropping some. The table has roughly 68,000 clones, roughly 80% seen once. Ipilimumab-mediated CTLA-4 blockade plus focal radiation was given to patients having chemo-refractory metastatic non-small-cell lung cancer. Sequences were derived from peripheral blood, sampled from a patient treated with radiotherapy plus ipilimumab. The receptor was isolated from a human donor with non-small cell lung cancer who had a complete response to radiotherapy plus ipilimumab.

The CDR3: CASSPKSQNTEAFF. Here the CDR3 DNA reads TGTGCCAGCTCCCCGAAGTCCCAGAACACTGAAGCTTTCTTT. The rearrangement joins TRBV18 to TRBJ1-1; unclear D gene. The V and J ends lost 6 bases and 1 base respectively, with 12 bases between them. CDR1 is KGHSH and CDR2 is LQKENI in the germline V gene. The CDR3 is 14 amino acids.